This T cell receptor beta chain was sequenced in a study of tumor-infiltrating lymphocytes in primary liver carcinoma. Co-extraction yielded RNA and DNA from roughly 20-30 mg of unsorted bulk tissue. The germline V gene has CDR1 SGHAT and CDR2 FQNNGV. V lost 8 bases, J lost 8 bases, and 22 bases lay in between. This CDR3 is built from 15 residues. TCR beta cDNA was prepared out of about 510 ng total RNA by means of a constant-region primer. Slightly modified ARM-PCR with three nested multiplex PCR rounds yielded TCR beta libraries. It was with TRBV1-TRBV30 forward primers and a C-beta reverse primer that the first two PCR rounds were run, at roughly 10 cycles each. TCRdb analysed the multiplex PCR reads with MiXCR anew, one entry per CDR3 protein. The sample lists almost 55,000 distinct CDR3 sequences; 70% to 85% were seen once.

Sequenced input: liver tumor tissue from sampling region 2. Subset in this sample: tumor region T2, inferior pole. The chain carries TRBV11-2 and TRBJ2-1; D might be TRBD1 or TRBD2, each matching 5 bases. This TCR derives from a middle-aged man with primary liver carcinoma and hepatitis B virus infection. The CDR3 sequence: CASLLGDLPGHEQFF. The CDR3 region has the DNA TGTGCCAGCTTACTAGGGGACCTCCCGGGACATGAGCAGTTCTTC. The entire variable domain, with the rest obtained from reference TRBV11-2 and TRBJ2-1, is as follows: EAGVAQSPRYKIIEKRQSVAFWCNPISGHATLYWYQQILGQGPKLLIQFQNNGVVDDSQLPKDRFSAERLKGVDSTLKIQPAKLEDSAVYLCASLLGDLPGHEQFFGPGTRLTVL.